This T cell receptor (beta chain) emerged from a study of blood T cell repertoires in COVID-19. The wider study: Acute and convalescent COVID-19 specimens originated in the United States, Italy and Spain. PBMCs, B-cell-depleted T cells, or T cells were the source of the cDNA or gDNA that made up the material.

CDR3 size: 16 residues. Germline trimming cut 4 bases from V and 4 bases from J; bases unmatched to any gene: 9. Germline CDR1 and CDR2: PRHDT and FYEKMQ (reference sequence). This table comes from immunoSEQ multiplex PCR, and its TCRdb copy is limited to in-frame clones, with some not included. The repertoire holds about 170,000 clones, with about nine tenths as singletons. The material sequenced was peripheral blood. The rearrangement links TRBV13 to TRBJ2-3; 9 nucleotides agree with TRBD2. The sequence was obtained from a man in his 70s with acute or convalescent COVID-19. This chain's CDR3 is CASSSLGGGGADTQYF. DNA of the CDR3: TGTGCCAGCAGCTCCCTGGGCGGGGGGGGCGCAGATACGCAGTATTTT.